The T cell receptor beta chain under discussion was sequenced for a study of blood T cell repertoires in COVID-19. CDR3 length: 15 residues. Germline V gene lookup returns CDR1 SGHDN and CDR2 FVKESK. V dropped 6 bases and J dropped 2; count of bases not matched to a gene: 6. In the original workflow: How many nucleated cells were present was estimated from reference gene primer amplification. Generated by immunoSEQ multiplex PCR, the TCRdb table keeps only in-frame clones and is missing some. V and J calls and clone size come straight from that table; D and trimming were deduced from the DNA. This sample has a few hundred thousand clones, with roughly 84% found just once.

Sample: peripheral blood. The TCR originated in a man aged 40-49 years with active or convalescent COVID-19. The chain uses TRBV14 and TRBJ2-1; 8 bases map to TRBD1. The DNA of the CDR3 is TGTGCCAGCAGTCTCCGGGACAGGACCTACAATGAGCAGTTCTTC. Residues: CASSLRDRTYNEQFF.